This T cell receptor (beta chain) was obtained from a study of tumor and adjacent non-tumor tissue in lung cancer. In regard to this clonotype: Its antigen is as yet unknown. The junction does not match germline at one end; this may be a read error.

RNA was extracted from bulk tissue without any cell sorting. More than 3 cm separated this lung sample from the edge of the tumor. Chemotherapy-naive patients with new lung cancer underwent thoracic surgery in China, August–late 2014. Three rounds of nested PCR, following a modified ARM-PCR protocol, produced the TCRbeta library. Each CDR3 protein gets one entry after TCRdb re-called the multiplex PCR reads with MiXCR. The sample holds over 80,000 distinct CDR3 sequences, more than 75% seen once. Study outcomes and limitations: In normal lung, the top 100 clones were significantly more dominant than in tumor. Tumor tissue had significantly higher TCR diversity than normal lung.

The length of the CDR3 is 15 residues. The germline gives CDR1 MNHNY, CDR2 SVGAGI (reference sequence). The specimen was distant non-tumor lung tissue. This receptor was taken from a woman aged 45-59 years with non-small cell lung cancer. The genes are TRBV6-6 and TRBJ2-5; D is possibly TRBD2 (5 bases). This chain's CDR3 is CASGPPDPAGETQHF. The CDR3 DNA reads as TGTGCCAGCGGTCCCCCGGACCCAGCTGGGGAGACACAGCACTTC.